This T cell receptor beta chain was sequenced during a study of T cells after yellow fever vaccination (dated by TCRdb to the late 2010s). In terms of the full investigation: The SMART-Seq v4 Ultra Low Input RNA kit was used to prepare libraries from fractions with low cell numbers. Two healthy male donors made up the cohort, one aged 18 to 29 years and the other aged 30 to 40 years. Blood samples were taken at several timepoints before and after primary and secondary immunization, and bulk PBMC replicates and cell subsets were isolated. To track T-cell clones before and after primary and booster YFV17D yellow fever vaccination, bulk TCR alpha and beta repertoires were sequenced longitudinally.

Results the study describes overall, beyond this receptor: Computational filtering was needed because FACS-sorted repertoires could contain abundant contaminating clonotypes from the bulk population. A small share of clonotypes was detected in both CD4 and CD8 compartments, with the overlap likely arising from convergent recombination. After the booster, most clones that had expanded after primary vaccination were detected again (nearly 98% of CD4 and 88% of CD8), suggesting broad maintenance of memory. Compared with the primary T-cell response, the secondary T-cell response was faster but weaker, reaching its peak on day 5 rather than on day 15. Only a couple of donors were included in the study, so the extent to which the findings can be generalized is limited.

For sequencing, an Illumina NovaSeq 6000 was employed. TCR cDNA was made using 5'RACE template switching, a step that added a universal primer site and unique molecular identifiers. Priming for cDNA synthesis came from both the TCR alpha and TCR beta constant segments. Library amplification involved two PCR steps, and the second step added sample barcodes and sequencing adapters. Sequencing of libraries was performed on Illumina HiSeq 2500 (2x100 bp) or NovaSeq (2x150 bp). Turning to the authors' computational methods: Reads were demultiplexed and collapsed into UMI consensus sequences with MIGEC, and V(D)J alignment was performed with MiXCR. Clonotypes responding to the vaccine were identified with edgeR on replicate PBMC samples, with the criteria of FDR below 0.01 and a log2 fold change above 5 up to day 15. Each bulk clonotype was labeled CD4 or CD8 based on which sequenced repertoire, CD4 or CD8, contained the clonotype at higher abundance. In TCRdb, the public reads were trimmed at Q25 with fastp and aligned with MiXCR, with productive beta chains retained. A single entry per CDR3 protein holds the most common genes and DNA from its merged rows. The V and J calls and clone size are TCRdb's, not the authors'. A total of about 260,000 distinct CDR3 sequences appear in this sample, 3.6% of them only once. The ten largest clones represent under 20% of the sample.

The sample's treatment or condition label, decoded: live attenuated yellow fever vaccine strain. At every blood-draw timepoint, two biological replicates of bulk PBMCs were collected. A standard Ficoll-Paque protocol was used to isolate PBMCs from peripheral blood. RNA was extracted with TriZol from bulk PBMCs, CD4 and CD8 fractions, and dextramer-positive and dextramer-negative fractions. The CDR3 runs 20 amino acids, cysteine and phenylalanine included. The only DNA kept is the CDR3, 60 bases in frame from the first base. This clonotype has at least ten counts. Which antigen it targets is not known. No base quality information exists; no much larger clone differs at one position.

The specimen was PBMCs, collected 15 days after the yellow fever booster vaccination. The sequence is built from TRBV1 and TRBJ2-3; TRBD2 is taken as the D call from the table, unchecked against the DNA. TRBV1 is a recognized pseudogene. This clonotype was obtained from a man aged 18 to 29 who received the YFV17D yellow fever vaccine. DNA sequence: TGCACCAGCAGCCAAGGGAAGGCGGGGGGGCCGGGCCGGAGCACAGATACGCAGTATTTT. Its protein reads: CTSSQGKAGGPGRSTDTQYF.